The 27 T cell receptor beta chains below were found in one sample sequenced in a study of blood T cell repertoires in COVID-19. Only in-frame clones appear in the TCRdb table, and some are missing; sequencing was by immunoSEQ multiplex PCR. This sample has about 160,000 clones, with around 80% found just once. Input material: peripheral blood. These receptors were obtained from a woman at least 80 years old with acute or convalescent COVID-19.

A single count supports this clone. The chain is built from TRBV18 and TRBJ1-4; D is unclear. Between the trimmed V and J ends, which lost 1 base and 0 bases, there was a span of 21 bases. The germline gives CDR1 KGHSH, CDR2 LQKENI. The CDR3 is 20 residues long. CDR3 residues: CASSPRATHSLIATNEKLFF. The CDR3 DNA is TGTGCCAGCTCACCACGGGCGACACATTCACTTATTGCAACTAATGAAAAACTGTTTTTT.

This sequence joins TRBV10-1 and TRBJ2-1; 9 nucleotides match TRBD1. The CDR3 is 14 residues long. The V gene end was trimmed by 6 bases and the J gene end by 15 bases; junction bases not matched to a gene: 15. Per the germline V gene, CDR1 is WNHNN and CDR2 is SYGVQD (reference sequence). The CDR3 coding sequence is TGCGCCAGCAGCCTTGATGGGACAGGGTCTATTCGGTTCTTC. Translation: CASSLDGTGSIRFF.

The chain uses TRBV13 and TRBJ2-2; the match to TRBD1 covers 9 bases. V lost 5 bases to trimming and J lost 2 bases; unmatched junction nucleotides: 3. Germline V CDR1 and CDR2: PRHDT, FYEKMQ (reference sequence). CDR3 length: 15 amino acids. CDR3 in DNA: TGTGCCAGCAGCGTGGGACAGGGTAACACCGGGGAGCTGTTTTTT. As protein: CASSVGQGNTGELFF.

The CDR3 bases are TGTGCCAGCAGCTTAACAGGGGTGATAAGTGAGCAGTACTTC. This translates into CASSLTGVISEQYF. The rearrangement links TRBV7-3 to TRBJ2-7; a possible D gene is TRBD1 (5 bases). V was clipped by 0 bases and J by 7 bases, with 13 bases between them. There are 14 residues in the CDR3. Germline lookup yields CDR1 SGHTA and CDR2 FQGTGA.

CDR3 nucleotides: TGCAGCGTGTCTACGGGGACAGGCGGGCTAGGCTACACCTTC. This sequence encodes CSVSTGTGGLGYTF. The chain is built from TRBV29-1 and TRBJ1-2; 8 positions match TRBD1. The CDR3 spans 14 residues. V was pared by 6 bases and J by 8 bases, with 14 bases of the junction left unmatched. Germline CDR1 SQVTM, CDR2 ANQGSEA.

The chain is built from TRBV12-3 or TRBV12-4 and TRBJ2-5; maybe TRBD2 (5 bases). The CDR3 sequence is 13 residues long. The V gene lost 10 bases and the J gene lost 4 bases, with 16 bases spanning the gap. The CDR3 loop reads CATSRGISETQYF. DNA of the CDR3: TGTGCCACCTCCCGAGGGATCTCAGAGACCCAGTACTTC.

The chain employs TRBV30 and TRBJ1-2; tentative D call: TRBD1 (6 bases). Germline V gene data show CDR1 as GTSNPN and CDR2 as SVGIG (reference sequence). The CDR3 extends over 13 amino acids. V was shortened by 2 bases and J by 2 bases, with 9 bases between the two germline ends. CDR3 loop: CAWSTGRNYGYTF. CDR3 DNA sequence: TGTGCCTGGAGTACAGGGAGAAACTATGGCTACACCTTC.

This sequence joins TRBV2 and TRBJ2-2; D not certain. The ends were cut back, 7 bases at V and 2 bases at J, with 20 bases in the middle. This CDR3 has 17 amino acids. Germline-derived CDR1 and CDR2 are SNHLY and FYNNEI. The CDR3 region is CASITGRHTLNTGELFF. CDR3 bases: TGTGCCAGCATAACCGGCAGACACACCCTAAACACCGGGGAGCTGTTTTTT.

The V gene is TRBV6-5, the J gene TRBJ2-7; 7 nucleotides align to TRBD1. Germline V gene lookup returns CDR1 MNHEY and CDR2 SVGAGI. The CDR3 length is 12 residues. The junction had 5 bases not matched to a gene; V was cut back by 6 bases and J by 6 bases. CDR3 protein: CASRDHRGEQYF. The CDR3 coding sequence is TGTGCCAGCAGAGATCACAGGGGCGAGCAGTACTTC.

The chain combines TRBV3-1 (or the pseudogene TRBV3-2) with TRBJ2-7; TRBD2 aligns across 7 bases. Germline lookup yields CDR1 LGHDT and CDR2 YNNKEL (reference sequence). After removal of 3 bases from V and 1 base from J, the junction contained 3 bases not matched to a gene. The CDR3 covers 14 residues. The CDR3 reads CASSQGGVSYEQYF. CDR3 DNA: TGTGCCAGCAGCCAGGGGGGGGTGTCCTACGAGCAGTACTTC.

This clone occurred many times. The rearrangement links TRBV20-1 to TRBJ2-1; a weak D match, TRBD2 (5 bases). The CDR3 loop spans 11 amino acids. V dropped 3 bases and J dropped 10 bases, with 10 bases sitting between them. Looked up from germline, CDR1 is DFQATT and CDR2 is SNEGSKA (reference sequence). The CDR3 coding sequence is TGCAGTGCTAGTCCCTTAGCGGAGCAGTTCTTC. Amino acids: CSASPLAEQFF.

The rearrangement links TRBV5-1 to TRBJ2-3; D might be TRBD2 (6 bases). The V end lost 2 bases, the J end lost 0 bases, and 10 bases lay between the germline ends. This CDR3 spans 15 amino acids. Germline values: CDR1 SGHRS, CDR2 YFSETQ. CDR3 loop: CASSFGGLSTDTQYF. CDR3 sequence (DNA): TGCGCCAGCAGCTTTGGGGGACTCAGCACAGATACGCAGTATTTT.

The gene calls are TRBV28 and TRBJ1-2; D remains ambiguous. Trimming took off 8 bases at V and 0 bases at J, with 7 bases between the two ends. CDR1 MDHEN and CDR2 SYDVKM come from the germline V gene. The CDR3 is 12 amino acids. The DNA for the CDR3 is TGTGCCAGCCTTAGATCTAACTATGGCTACACCTTC. Translating it yields CASLRSNYGYTF.

This clone was recorded a few times. The gene calls are TRBV5-5 and TRBJ2-7; possibly TRBD1 for D (6 bases). V dropped 1 base and J dropped 5 bases, with 7 bases sitting between them. The CDR3 length is 12 residues. Germline V CDR1 and CDR2: SGHKS, YYEKEE (reference sequence). CDR3 region: CASSLSGDEQYF. The DNA of the CDR3 is TGTGCCAGCAGCTTGTCAGGGGACGAGCAGTACTTC. The entire variable domain, with the rest obtained from reference TRBV5-5 and TRBJ2-7, is as follows: DAGVTQSPTHLIKTRGQQVTLRCSPISGHKSVSWYQQVLGQGPQFIFQYYEKEERGRGNFPDRFSARQFPNYSSELNVNALLLGDSALYLCASSLSGDEQYFGPGTRLTVT.

The chain uses TRBV12-5 and TRBJ1-1, with a weak D call TRBD1 (6 bases). Germline CDR1 LGHNT, CDR2 FRNRAP. The V gene lost 5 bases and the J gene lost 3 bases, with 16 bases spanning the gap. This CDR3 is built from 15 residues. This CDR3 reads CASGRVERGYTEAFF. In nucleotides, the CDR3 is TGTGCTAGTGGTCGGGTCGAGAGGGGGTACACTGAAGCTTTCTTT.

V and J are TRBV24-1 and TRBJ2-3; 15 positions agree with TRBD2. CDR3 size: 17 residues. Trimming took 6 bases from V and 7 from J; bases not matched to a gene: 10. From germline, CDR1 is KGHDR and CDR2 SFDVKD. DNA for the CDR3: TGTGCCACCAGTATGGGGGGAGGGACTAGCGGGAGGAATACGCAGTATTTT. It is translated as CATSMGGGTSGRNTQYF.

Details on this clone: A junction end diverges from the germline sequence, so it may reflect a read error. The CDR3 loop is CAISPSGTSAEQFF. The CDR3 DNA reads as TGTGCCATCAGTCCTAGCGGGACTTCCGCTGAGCAGTTCTTC. V and J are TRBV28 and TRBJ2-1; 9 bases agree with TRBD2. CDR1 is MDHEN and CDR2 is SYDVKM in the germline V gene. This CDR3 region has 14 residues.

The table lists this clone with a few counts. The V gene is TRBV15, the J gene TRBJ2-3; 8 nucleotides match TRBD1. This CDR3 contains 19 residues. The V gene end was trimmed by 0 bases and the J gene end by 4 bases; junction bases not matched to a gene: 15. CDR1 is LNHNV, CDR2 YYDKDF, per germline (reference sequence). The CDR3 nucleotides are TGTGCCACCAGCAGAGATACAGGGGGAAGGACAGGGACGTCAGATACGCAGTATTTT. Its translation: CATSRDTGGRTGTSDTQYF.

The rearrangement joins TRBV18 to TRBJ1-2, with 7 nucleotides matching TRBD1. From germline, CDR1 is KGHSH and CDR2 LQKENI. The CDR3 sequence is 15 residues long. Unmatched junction bases numbered 8, after V lost 3 bases and J lost 4 bases. As DNA, the CDR3 is TGTGCCAGCTCACCTGCCGGGACAGTACCCTATGGCTACACCTTC. It translates to CASSPAGTVPYGYTF. Full variable domain (rest looked up from reference TRBV18 and TRBJ1-2): NAGVMQNPRHLVRRRGQEARLRCSPMKGHSHVYWYRQLPEEGLKFMVYLQKENIIDESGMPKERFSAEFPKEGPSILRIQQVVRGDSAAYFCASSPAGTVPYGYTFGSGTRLTVV.

This clone was recorded once. This chain connects TRBV7-9 to TRBJ1-2, with a possible D match to TRBD1 (6 bases). Deletions cut 3 bases from V and 6 bases from J, with 17 bases between. Germline lookup yields CDR1 SEHNR and CDR2 FQNEAQ (reference sequence). The CDR3 spans 15 residues. CDR3 sequence reads: CASSLSLQGPDGYTF. The CDR3 nucleotides are TGTGCCAGCAGCTTGAGTCTCCAGGGGCCGGATGGCTACACCTTC.

The chain employs TRBV7-2 and TRBJ2-7; 10 bases line up with TRBD2. Trimming took 5 bases from V and 6 from J; bases not matched to a gene: 13. The CDR3 consists of 16 residues. In germline, CDR1 is SGHTA, CDR2 FQGNSA. Here the CDR3 reads CASSVQSGGAIGEQYF. Written as DNA, the CDR3 is TGTGCCAGCAGCGTACAGAGCGGGGGGGCAATCGGCGAGCAGTACTTC.

V and J are TRBV14 and TRBJ2-3, with D perhaps matching TRBD2 (6 bases). V was pared by 4 bases and J by 4 bases, with 18 bases between. There are 16 residues in the CDR3. Germline-derived CDR1 and CDR2 are SGHDN and FVKESK. The CDR3 DNA follows: TGTGCCAGCAGCCCTGGGACCAGGAGGGACCCAGATACGCAGTATTTT. It encodes CASSPGTRRDPDTQYF.

This clone is a singleton in its sample. V is TRBV6-5 and J is TRBJ1-5; D is unclear. The CDR3 totals 15 residues. The ends were cut back, 2 bases at V and 4 bases at J, with 12 bases in the middle. In germline, CDR1 is MNHEY, CDR2 SVGAGI. CDR3 nucleotides: TGTGCCAGCAGTTACAACATGGCAGAAAATCAGCCCCAGCATTTT. Amino acid sequence: CASSYNMAENQPQHF.

The genes are TRBV6-5 and TRBJ2-1, with 12 positions matching TRBD2. V was pared by 8 bases and J by 4 bases, with 6 bases of the junction left unmatched. The CDR3 covers 15 residues. Germline V gives CDR1 MNHEY, CDR2 SVGAGI. The CDR3 nucleotides read TGTGCCAGCTCGACTAGCGGGGGATTTTACAATGAGCAGTTCTTC. Translated, it gives CASSTSGGFYNEQFF.

The chain couples TRBV6-5 to TRBJ1-3; possibly TRBD1 for D (5 bases). CDR1 and CDR2 from the germline V gene are MNHEY and SVGAGI. The V end lost 6 bases, the J end lost 3 bases, and 15 bases lay between the germline ends. The CDR3 covers 15 residues. CDR3 region: CASRPTGVVGNTIYF. In DNA form, the CDR3 reads TGTGCCAGCAGGCCAACAGGAGTGGTTGGAAACACCATATATTTT.

J is TRBJ1-2 and V is TRBV11-3, with D possibly being TRBD1 (5 bases). CDR3 length equals 12 residues. Germline loops: CDR1 SGHNT, CDR2 YENEEA. The ends were cut back, 5 bases at V and 6 bases at J, with 10 bases in the middle. CDR3 sequence (DNA): TGTGCCAGCAGCCACCAGGGAAATGGCTACACCTTC. Its protein product is CASSHQGNGYTF.

The chain carries TRBV2 and TRBJ2-4, with D possibly TRBD1 on 5 matching bases. The CDR3 consists of 12 residues. Per the germline V gene, CDR1 is SNHLY and CDR2 is FYNNEI. Deletions cut 4 bases from V and 10 bases from J, with 11 bases between. This CDR3 reads CASSVIKGIQYF. DNA of the CDR3: TGTGCCAGCAGTGTGATAAAGGGGATTCAGTACTTC.